The rows below give T cell receptor beta chains drawn from one sample of a study of T cells in Graves' hyperthyroidism and ophthalmopathy. TCRdb processed the multiplex PCR reads anew with MiXCR; each CDR3 protein has one entry. Of more than 600,000 distinct CDR3 sequences detected, less than 20% appear once; the ten largest clones hold under 9.5%. Sequencing was carried out using blood. The receptors were sampled from a man aged 18 to 30 with Graves' hyperthyroidism. Each CDR3 is given with its conserved first and last residue. The order of the fields is clone size, D gene, V gene, J gene, CDR3 DNA, CDR3 protein. A D gene is named only where the DNA matches it firmly. The size field is filled for only some rows; it gives once, few, many or a size class.

clone size: NA; D gene: NA; V gene: TRBV7-9; J gene: TRBJ2-6; CDR3 DNA: TGTGCCAGCAGCTTGTCTTTTGGGGCCAACGTCCTGACTTTC; CDR3 protein: CASSLSFGANVLTF
clone size: NA; D gene: TRBD2; V gene: TRBV6-1; J gene: TRBJ2-2; CDR3 DNA: TGTGCCAGCAGACGCGGACTAGCGGGAGTCGGGGAGCTGTTTTTT; CDR3 protein: CASRRGLAGVGELFF
clone size: few; D gene: NA; V gene: TRBV28; J gene: TRBJ2-3; CDR3 DNA: TGTGCCAGCAGTTTTGTGTTAGAGTTCACAGATACGCAGTATTTT; CDR3 protein: CASSFVLEFTDTQYF
clone size: many; D gene: TRBD2; V gene: TRBV20-1; J gene: TRBJ2-7; CDR3 DNA: TGCAGTGCTAGAGGGCTAGACGGTGGGAGGGACTACGAGCAGTACTTC; CDR3 protein: CSARGLDGGRDYEQYF
clone size: many; D gene: NA; V gene: TRBV5-5; J gene: TRBJ1-2; CDR3 DNA: TGTGCCAGCCGCCAGCCGGGGGCGCCGCTTGGCTACACCTTC; CDR3 protein: CASRQPGAPLGYTF
clone size: NA; D gene: NA; V gene: TRBV29-1; J gene: TRBJ1-1; CDR3 DNA: TGCAGCGTCGATCGGGGCCACACTGAAGCTTTCTTT; CDR3 protein: CSVDRGHTEAFF
clone size: NA; D gene: NA; V gene: TRBV20-1; J gene: TRBJ1-1; CDR3 DNA: TGCAGTGCTAGAGAGCTTAGTGAAGCTTTCTTT; CDR3 protein: CSARELSEAFF
clone size: many; D gene: TRBD1; V gene: TRBV7-3; J gene: TRBJ2-7; CDR3 DNA: TGTGCCAGCAGCTTAGGGGACAGGAACGAGCAGTACTTC; CDR3 protein: CASSLGDRNEQYF
clone size: few; D gene: TRBD2; V gene: TRBV12-3/TRBV12-4; J gene: TRBJ2-7; CDR3 DNA: TGTGCCAGCAGCGTCCCTAGCGGGCAGTCCTACGAGCAGTACTTC; CDR3 protein: CASSVPSGQSYEQYF
clone size: many; D gene: TRBD2; V gene: TRBV20-1; J gene: TRBJ2-5; CDR3 DNA: TGCAGTGCTAGAGATCGAAGGCTAGCGGGGGTGACCCAGTACTTC; CDR3 protein: CSARDRRLAGVTQYF
clone size: NA; D gene: NA; V gene: TRBV14; J gene: TRBJ1-6; CDR3 DNA: TGTGCCAGCAGCCAAGAATATTCACCCCTCCACTTT; CDR3 protein: CASSQEYSPLHF
clone size: few; D gene: NA; V gene: TRBV20-1; J gene: TRBJ2-5; CDR3 DNA: TGCAGTGCTGAAGACAGGAGTACAGGGACCCAGTACTTC; CDR3 protein: CSAEDRSTGTQYF
clone size: few; D gene: NA; V gene: TRBV6-1; J gene: TRBJ2-7; CDR3 DNA: TGTACCAGCAGTAGGGAATTTACCTACGAGCAGTACTTC; CDR3 protein: CTSSREFTYEQYF
clone size: many; D gene: TRBD2; V gene: TRBV7-4; J gene: TRBJ2-5; CDR3 DNA: TGTGCCAGCAGCTTACGCTTGGTGGGGCTAGCGGCAAGGTGTTCGGAGACCCAGTACTTC; CDR3 protein: CASSLRLVGLAARCSETQYF
clone size: NA; D gene: NA; V gene: TRBV5-1; J gene: TRBJ2-2; CDR3 DNA: TGCGCCAGCATCAGGGGAGACACCGGGGAGCTGTTTTTT; CDR3 protein: CASIRGDTGELFF
clone size: many; D gene: NA; V gene: TRBV28; J gene: TRBJ2-5; CDR3 DNA: TGTGCCAGCAGTTCCTCACAGGGGACCCAGTACTTC; CDR3 protein: CASSSSQGTQYF
clone size: few; D gene: NA; V gene: TRBV12-3/TRBV12-4; J gene: TRBJ1-5; CDR3 DNA: TGTGCCAGCAGTCCCGACGTAGTCCATCAGCCCCAGCATTTT; CDR3 protein: CASSPDVVHQPQHF
clone size: NA; D gene: TRBD2; V gene: TRBV28; J gene: TRBJ2-3; CDR3 DNA: TGTGCCAGCAGCTGGTTAGCGGGAGGCCCCCGCACAGATACGCAGTATTTT; CDR3 protein: CASSWLAGGPRTDTQYF
clone size: many; D gene: TRBD1; V gene: TRBV6-1; J gene: TRBJ1-4; CDR3 DNA: TGTGCCAGCAGCTTAACAGGGGGTAATGAAAAACTGTTTTTT; CDR3 protein: CASSLTGGNEKLFF
clone size: NA; D gene: NA; V gene: TRBV11-3; J gene: TRBJ2-3; CDR3 DNA: TGTGCCAGCAGCGCCGAGGATTTCACAGATACGCAGTATTTT; CDR3 protein: CASSAEDFTDTQYF
clone size: many; D gene: TRBD2; V gene: TRBV18; J gene: TRBJ2-1; CDR3 DNA: TGTGCCAGCTCGGGACTAGCGTCCGATGAGCAGTTCTTC; CDR3 protein: CASSGLASDEQFF
clone size: NA; D gene: NA; V gene: TRBV7-2; J gene: TRBJ1-5; CDR3 DNA: TGTGCCAGCAGCTTAGATCCCGGAGTAGATCAGCCCCAGCATTTT; CDR3 protein: CASSLDPGVDQPQHF
clone size: few; D gene: NA; V gene: TRBV15; J gene: TRBJ1-4; CDR3 DNA: TGTGCCACCAGCACCTCATTAGAGTCTGAAAAACTGTTTTTT; CDR3 protein: CATSTSLESEKLFF
clone size: many; D gene: NA; V gene: TRBV12-3/TRBV12-4; J gene: TRBJ2-7; CDR3 DNA: TGTGCCAGCAGTTCTCCCTTCCGGGAGCGGGTCGAGCAGTACTTC; CDR3 protein: CASSSPFRERVEQYF
clone size: NA; D gene: NA; V gene: TRBV27; J gene: TRBJ2-3; CDR3 DNA: TGTGCCAGCAGTCCCCGACAGAGGACCAAACCGCCGTCTGGTGCCGCTAGCACAGATACGCAGTATTTT; CDR3 protein: CASSPRQRTKPPSGAASTDTQYF
clone size: NA; D gene: NA; V gene: TRBV12-3/TRBV12-4; J gene: TRBJ2-5; CDR3 DNA: TGTGCCAGCAGTTTAAACAACCGCTTGGAGACCCAGTACTTC; CDR3 protein: CASSLNNRLETQYF
clone size: few; D gene: TRBD1; V gene: TRBV12-3/TRBV12-4; J gene: TRBJ2-1; CDR3 DNA: TGTGCCAGCAGTTACCGGGACAGGGGGCTCAATGAGCAGTTCTTC; CDR3 protein: CASSYRDRGLNEQFF
clone size: many; D gene: TRBD2; V gene: TRBV20-1; J gene: TRBJ2-2; CDR3 DNA: TGCAGTGCTAGAGATTGGCGGGAGTCGGGCGGGGAGCTGTTTTTT; CDR3 protein: CSARDWRESGGELFF
clone size: NA; D gene: TRBD2; V gene: TRBV24-1; J gene: TRBJ2-1; CDR3 DNA: TGTGCCACCAGTGAGCCTAGCGGGGACTTCAATGAGCAGTTCTTC; CDR3 protein: CATSEPSGDFNEQFF
clone size: NA; D gene: TRBD1; V gene: TRBV6-5; J gene: TRBJ1-1; CDR3 DNA: TGTGCCAGCAGTTACTCCGAAACAGGGGGCACTGAAGCTTTCTTT; CDR3 protein: CASSYSETGGTEAFF
clone size: many; D gene: NA; V gene: TRBV5-1; J gene: TRBJ2-3; CDR3 DNA: TGCGCCAGCAGCTTGGCCCCGGGAGTCCAGGATACGCAGTATTTT; CDR3 protein: CASSLAPGVQDTQYF
clone size: many; D gene: NA; V gene: TRBV2; J gene: TRBJ2-3; CDR3 DNA: TGTGCCAGCCAGAACGGGGTGAGGGATACGCAGTATTTT; CDR3 protein: CASQNGVRDTQYF
clone size: few; D gene: TRBD2; V gene: TRBV20-1; J gene: TRBJ2-5; CDR3 DNA: TGCAGTGCAACCGGACTAGCTTACGAGACCCAGTACTTC; CDR3 protein: CSATGLAYETQYF
clone size: many; D gene: NA; V gene: TRBV15; J gene: TRBJ2-6; CDR3 DNA: TGTGCCACCAGCCCTAGCAGTTCTGGGGCCAACGTCCTGACTTTC; CDR3 protein: CATSPSSSGANVLTF
clone size: NA; D gene: TRBD2; V gene: TRBV4-3; J gene: TRBJ2-1; CDR3 DNA: TGCGCCAGCAGTCAAGATTTCTCTAGCGGCACCTACAATGAGCAGTTCTTC; CDR3 protein: CASSQDFSSGTYNEQFF
clone size: few; D gene: NA; V gene: TRBV4-3; J gene: TRBJ2-1; CDR3 DNA: TGCGCCAGCAGCCAAGATACAGCGGAATACAATGAGCAGTTCTTC; CDR3 protein: CASSQDTAEYNEQFF
clone size: many; D gene: NA; V gene: TRBV30; J gene: TRBJ1-1; CDR3 DNA: TGTGCCTGGAGTGTACAACAGCCGAACACTGAAGCTTTCTTT; CDR3 protein: CAWSVQQPNTEAFF
clone size: many; D gene: NA; V gene: TRBV28; J gene: TRBJ2-1; CDR3 DNA: TGTGCCAGCAGCCTCGCCAGGGTAACAAGCGCCAATGAGCAGTTCTTC; CDR3 protein: CASSLARVTSANEQFF
clone size: NA; D gene: TRBD1; V gene: TRBV3-1; J gene: TRBJ1-4; CDR3 DNA: TGTGCCAGCAGCCAGGCAGGGGGCACTAATGAAAAACTGTTTTTT; CDR3 protein: CASSQAGGTNEKLFF
clone size: many; D gene: NA; V gene: TRBV12-3/TRBV12-4; J gene: TRBJ2-1; CDR3 DNA: TGTGCCAGCAGTTTAGGTCCTCCGAGGAATGAGCAGTTCTTC; CDR3 protein: CASSLGPPRNEQFF
clone size: few; D gene: NA; V gene: TRBV6-9; J gene: TRBJ2-4; CDR3 DNA: TGTGCCAGCAGTTACGCAGGGGCTGGGGCCAAAAACATTCAGTACTTC; CDR3 protein: CASSYAGAGAKNIQYF
clone size: once; D gene: NA; V gene: TRBV5-1; J gene: TRBJ2-3; CDR3 DNA: TGCGCCAGCAGCCACACCCCGGGGGCAGATACGCAGTACTTT; CDR3 protein: CASSHTPGADTQYF
clone size: NA; D gene: NA; V gene: TRBV28; J gene: TRBJ1-2; CDR3 DNA: TGTGCCAGCAGTTTTTTGCCCGGAGGGTATGGCTACACCTTC; CDR3 protein: CASSFLPGGYGYTF
clone size: NA; D gene: NA; V gene: TRBV12-3/TRBV12-4; J gene: TRBJ2-7; CDR3 DNA: TGTGCCAGCAGCTACGGGCTGGGGCTAGCCCGCGAGCAGTACTTC; CDR3 protein: CASSYGLGLAREQYF
clone size: many; D gene: TRBD2; V gene: TRBV27; J gene: TRBJ2-1; CDR3 DNA: TGTGCCAGCAGATGGATTCCGGGGGGCTACAATGAGCAGTTCTTC; CDR3 protein: CASRWIPGGYNEQFF
clone size: few; D gene: NA; V gene: TRBV27; J gene: TRBJ1-2; CDR3 DNA: TGTGCCAGCAGTTTATCGGTCCGGTCCTATGGCTACACCTTC; CDR3 protein: CASSLSVRSYGYTF
clone size: NA; D gene: NA; V gene: TRBV28; J gene: TRBJ2-7; CDR3 DNA: TGTGCCAGCAGTTTATCCCCTAGTTCCCATGACGAGCAGTACTTC; CDR3 protein: CASSLSPSSHDEQYF
clone size: few; D gene: TRBD2; V gene: TRBV7-9; J gene: TRBJ2-1; CDR3 DNA: TGTGCCAGCAGCCCGCCGGCGGGAGGGCCTCGATACAATGAGCAGTTCTTC; CDR3 protein: CASSPPAGGPRYNEQFF
clone size: NA; D gene: NA; V gene: TRBV27; J gene: TRBJ1-6; CDR3 DNA: TGTGCCAGCCCCCCGGGGAACCAGAATTCACCCCTCCACTTT; CDR3 protein: CASPPGNQNSPLHF
clone size: few; D gene: NA; V gene: TRBV29-1; J gene: TRBJ1-1; CDR3 DNA: TGCAGCGTTGTGGAGATTCTGAACACTGAAGCTTTCTTT; CDR3 protein: CSVVEILNTEAFF
clone size: NA; D gene: NA; V gene: TRBV5-5; J gene: TRBJ1-2; CDR3 DNA: TGTGCCAGCAGCTCCCCGGGCCAAGTGCACTATGGCTACACCTTC; CDR3 protein: CASSSPGQVHYGYTF
clone size: many; D gene: NA; V gene: TRBV20-1; J gene: TRBJ1-4; CDR3 DNA: TGCAGTGCTATCGTTCGGGGCACCGAAAAACTGTTTTTT; CDR3 protein: CSAIVRGTEKLFF
clone size: many; D gene: NA; V gene: TRBV30; J gene: TRBJ1-1; CDR3 DNA: TGTGCCTGGAGCCCCAGAGAAGCTTTCTTT; CDR3 protein: CAWSPREAFF
clone size: many; D gene: NA; V gene: TRBV7-8; J gene: TRBJ2-2; CDR3 DNA: TGTGCCAGCAGCACGGACACCGGGGAGCTGTTTTTT; CDR3 protein: CASSTDTGELFF